This T cell receptor (beta chain) was identified in a study of cytomegalovirus exposure and HLA in healthy donors. Study outcomes and limitations: Later work showed greater clonal expansion in HLA-associated TCR beta chains than in equally common others. In a later analysis, several top co-occurrence clusters appeared linked to parvovirus B19, influenza, CMV and Epstein-Barr virus.

The PCR had 60 Vbeta and 13 Jbeta primers. This table comes from immunoSEQ multiplex PCR, and its TCRdb copy is limited to in-frame clones, with some not included. Here the sample table reports about 160,000 clones. To note about this clone: Its antigen is as yet unknown.

The germline CDR1 and CDR2 sequences are MNHNS and SASEGT. Trimming stripped 6 bases from V and 6 bases from J, with 18 bases between. This CDR3 is built from 15 residues. Source material: PBMCs. This TCR derives from a woman aged 60 to 75 in good health and CMV-seronegative. This chain connects TRBV6-1 to TRBJ2-1; D possibly corresponds to TRBD2 (6 bases). As DNA, the CDR3 is TGTGCCAGCAGGGAAAGAGGGGACTTCGTCAATGAGCAGTTCTTC. It is translated as CASRERGDFVNEQFF.